What follows are 5 T cell receptor beta chains derived from one specimen sequenced in a study of CD8 T cells in ankylosing spondylitis. Study conclusions and caveats: Fewer than 10 highly homologous variants made up a TCR beta motif that seemed to typify ankylosing spondylitis blood.

Each CDR3 protein is one row after TCRdb ran MiXCR on the 5' RACE reads. The table has fewer than 400,000 distinct CDR3 sequences, roughly 8% seen once. These receptors have no known antigen. The sequencing input was blood, either unsorted or a sorted T cell fraction (not recorded which). The receptors originated from a male donor with ankylosing spondylitis.

This clonotype appeared many times. The chain carries TRBV4-3 and TRBJ2-1; the D gene could be TRBD1 or TRBD2 (5 bases each). The length of the CDR3 is 14 residues. Germline V gene data show CDR1 as LGHNA and CDR2 as YSLEER. V dropped 1 base and J dropped 9 bases, with 13 bases sitting between them. The CDR3 DNA follows: TGCGCCAGCAGCCAAGTTTACGGGGCAAGTGAGCAGTTCTTC. It codes for CASSQVYGASEQFF.

This clonotype has more than one count but fewer than ten. The V call is TRBV7-9, the J call TRBJ2-7, with TRBD2 identical over 8 bases. With V trimmed by 5 bases and J by 4 bases, 13 bases remained unmatched. The germline V gene has CDR1 SEHNR and CDR2 FQNEAQ (reference sequence). The CDR3 is 16 residues long. For the CDR3, the DNA is TGTGCCAGCAGCCTGGGAGGATCACTAGCGGTATACGAGCAGTACTTC. Translated: CASSLGGSLAVYEQYF.

This clonotype was seen more than once but under ten times. This chain joins TRBV5-6 and TRBJ1-3, with a possible D match to TRBD1 (6 bases). Germline V gene lookup returns CDR1 SGHDT and CDR2 YYEEEE. V lost 0 bases and J 0 bases, leaving 10 bases between the germline ends. The CDR3 length is 16 residues. This CDR3 reads CASSLDRANSGNTIYF. CDR3 DNA: TGTGCCAGCAGCTTGGACAGGGCAAACTCTGGAAACACCATATATTTT.

This clonotype was counted ten times or more. The chain combines TRBV29-1 with TRBJ2-1; possibly TRBD2 for D (6 bases). CDR3 length equals 13 residues. The V and J ends lost 6 bases and 0 bases respectively, with 9 bases between them. Looked up from germline, CDR1 is SQVTM and CDR2 is ANQGSEA. For the CDR3, the DNA is TGCAGCGTGGGGACTTTCTCCTACAATGAGCAGTTCTTC. This gives the protein CSVGTFSYNEQFF.

The V gene is TRBV5-5, the J gene TRBJ2-7; TRBD2 matches 9 bases. Trimming removed 5 bases from V and 3 bases from J; junction bases left unmatched: 12. The CDR3 is 16 residues long. CDR1 is SGHKS, CDR2 YYEKEE, per germline (reference sequence). The CDR3 sequence is CASRPGSGGRVYEQYF. The CDR3 DNA follows: TGTGCCAGCAGACCTGGTAGCGGCGGGAGGGTCTACGAGCAGTACTTC.